These 7 T cell receptor beta chains came from one sample sequenced in a study of regulatory T cells in long-lasting Graves disease. As to time point: newly diagnosed GD, antithyroid drugs for less than 3 months. From PBMCs, RNA was extracted and then used to make the TCR library. Investigators prepared the TCR beta libraries by applying iRepertoire HTBI primers and Arm-PCR of CDR3 regions. From the multiplex PCR reads, TCRdb called clonotypes with MiXCR, one entry per CDR3 protein. This table holds about 400,000 distinct CDR3 sequences, 15% to 20% found once. These sequences were also reported in another study, on T cells in Graves' hyperthyroidism and ophthalmopathy.

Sample: peripheral blood mononuclear cells (PBMCs), taken at new diagnosis, from a patient treated with antithyroid drugs. These receptors originate from a woman under 30 with Graves disease.

In the case of this clonotype: Possible read error: a much larger clone is one base away. The rearrangement links TRBV29-1 to TRBJ2-7; TRBD2 agrees at 8 bases. After removal of 1 base from V and 7 bases from J, the junction contained 12 bases not matched to a gene. CDR1 and CDR2 from the germline V gene are SQVTM and ANQGSEA. CDR3 length equals 15 residues. DNA for the CDR3: TGCAGCGTTGAAGCGGTGGCAGCGGGAGAGCTGGAGCAGTACTTC. It yields the protein CSVEAVAAGELEQYF.

Ten or more counts support this clonotype. The gene calls are TRBV12-3 or TRBV12-4 and TRBJ2-3; no clear D. The CDR3 is 12 amino acids. V gave up 7 bases and J gave up 5 bases, with 10 bases separating them. CDR3 coding DNA: TGTGCCAGCACTCCAGACGGAGATACGCAGTATTTT. This sequence encodes CASTPDGDTQYF.

There are many counts of this clonotype. This chain joins TRBV20-1 and TRBJ2-2; 9 bases line up with TRBD1. This CDR3 spans 16 amino acids. Per the germline V gene, CDR1 is DFQATT and CDR2 is SNEGSKA (reference sequence). J gave up 5 bases and V 3 bases, and 10 bases lay outside the gene matches. The CDR3 reads CSASPPGTGLTGELFF. Here the CDR3 DNA reads TGCAGTGCTAGCCCCCCCGGGACAGGGTTGACCGGGGAGCTGTTTTTT.

This clonotype came up many times. This sequence joins TRBV9 and TRBJ2-7; the match to TRBD1 covers 8 bases. The CDR3 spans 13 residues. The germline gives CDR1 SGDLS, CDR2 YYNGEE. The V gene end was trimmed by 0 bases and the J gene end by 6 bases; junction bases not matched to a gene: 2. For the CDR3, the DNA is TGTGCCAGCAGCGTAGTCACAGGGGGCGAGCAGTACTTC. Translation: CASSVVTGGEQYF.

This clonotype came up many times. The V and J genes are TRBV12-3 or TRBV12-4 and TRBJ2-7; 12 bases are shared with TRBD2. Unmatched junction bases numbered 5, after V lost 2 bases and J lost 0 bases. This CDR3 comprises 17 residues. In DNA, the CDR3 is TGTGCCAGCAGTTTATCCCCACTAGCGGGAGGCTCCTACGAGCAGTACTTC. Amino acid sequence: CASSLSPLAGGSYEQYF.

This clonotype came up many times. The chain has TRBV3-1 and TRBJ1-4; the D is unclear. With 4 bases removed from V and 6 bases from J, the gap between germline ends came to 15 bases. This CDR3 region has 15 residues. CDR1 and CDR2 from the germline V gene are LGHDT and YNNKEL (reference sequence). CDR3 in DNA: TGTGCCAGCAGCCGTCGGAGGGCCCCAGATGAAAAACTGTTTTTT. It codes for CASSRRRAPDEKLFF.

A word on this clonotype: Possible read error: a much larger clone is one base away. The rearrangement uses TRBV2 and TRBJ1-6; D gene unclear. The germline V and J ends were trimmed by 6 bases and 7 bases, with 16 bases remaining between them. CDR3 length equals 15 residues. CDR1 is SNHLY and CDR2 is FYNNEI in the germline V gene. CDR3 region: CASRITRVANSPLHF. Here the CDR3 DNA reads TGTGCCAGCAGGATTACAAGGGTAGCAAATTCACCCCTCCACTTT.